This T cell receptor (beta chain) was captured by sequencing in a study of neurological immune-mediated disorders. The study, taken as a whole, reports: None of the CDR3 amino acid sequences of expanded clones were shared across subjects, and this suggested private repertoires in all groups.

The sample holds many counts of this clonotype. Its cognate antigen is unknown. The time point was: longitudinal time-point 1 (baseline). The CDR3 runs to 15 residues. Unmatched junction bases numbered 7, after V lost 2 bases and J lost 7 bases. CDR1 and CDR2 (germline): SGHRS, YFSETQ. With 10-nucleotide random UMIs included, cDNA was synthesized by 5'RACE. TCRdb reprocessed the 5' RACE reads with MiXCR, giving one entry per CDR3 protein. Altogether about 71,000 distinct CDR3 sequences are present, roughly 15% being singletons, with the ten largest covering 4.6%. This clonotype originated in a female donor with HTLV-1-associated myelopathy (HAM/TSP). The gene calls are TRBV5-1 and TRBJ2-2; the match to TRBD1 covers 8 bases. The sample comprised PBMCs. CDR3 sequence reads: CASSFRQGRGGELFF. The DNA for the CDR3 is TGCGCCAGCAGCTTCCGACAGGGGAGAGGCGGGGAGCTGTTTTTT.